This TCR beta chain originates from a study of early T cells in non-severe SARS-CoV-2 infection. Study in general: Sequenced material consisted of bulk RNA (from unsorted whole blood), and chains were unpaired.

Germline V gene lookup returns CDR1 SGHAT and CDR2 FQNNGV. This CDR3 comprises 15 residues. V was trimmed by 1 base and J by 2 bases, leaving 10 bases between them. TCRdb analysed the 5' RACE reads with MiXCR anew, one entry per CDR3 protein. This sample has about 61,000 distinct CDR3 sequences, with more than 9% found just once. This TCR came from an adult who was a healthcare worker with PCR-confirmed SARS-CoV-2 infection or an uninfected control (not recorded which). The chain combines TRBV11-2 with TRBJ2-3; the D gene could be TRBD1 or TRBD2 (5 bases each). Sequencing was done on a sample of whole blood. The CDR3 nucleotides read TGTGCCAGCAGCTTAGCGGGGCGGTACACAGATACGCAGTATTTT. Translating it yields CASSLAGRYTDTQYF.